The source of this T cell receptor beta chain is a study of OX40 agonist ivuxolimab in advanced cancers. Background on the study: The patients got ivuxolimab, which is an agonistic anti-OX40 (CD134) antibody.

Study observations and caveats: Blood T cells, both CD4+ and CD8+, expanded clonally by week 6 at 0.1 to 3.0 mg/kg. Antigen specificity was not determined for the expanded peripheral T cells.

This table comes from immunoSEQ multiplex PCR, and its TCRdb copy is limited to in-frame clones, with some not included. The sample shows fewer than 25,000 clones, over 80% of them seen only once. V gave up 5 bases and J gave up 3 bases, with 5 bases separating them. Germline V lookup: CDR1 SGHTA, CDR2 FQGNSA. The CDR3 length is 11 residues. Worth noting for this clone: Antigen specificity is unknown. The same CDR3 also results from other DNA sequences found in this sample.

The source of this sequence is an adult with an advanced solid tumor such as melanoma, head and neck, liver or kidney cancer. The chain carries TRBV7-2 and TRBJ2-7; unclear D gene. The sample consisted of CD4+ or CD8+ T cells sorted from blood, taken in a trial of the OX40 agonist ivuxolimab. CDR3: CASSLYYEQYF. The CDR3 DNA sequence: TGTGCCAGCAGCCTATACTACGAGCAGTACTTC.